The source of this TCR beta chain is a study of T cell responses to AZD1222 COVID-19 vaccine. Study observations and caveats: At baseline, seropositivity was found in only a handful of AZD1222 recipients. The reported proportion of spike-specific TCRs targeting unmutated variant regions was nearly half.

Remarks on this clone: Its antigen is currently unknown.

Germline V CDR1 and CDR2: MGHRA, YSYEKL. V gave up 3 bases and J gave up 0 bases; unmatched junction bases: 11. The CDR3 runs 17 residues. Repertoires were generated with immunoSEQ multiplex PCR, while TCRdb's copy carries only in-frame clones and drops some. The sample lists about 46,000 clones; about 90% were seen once. The rearrangement joins TRBV4-1 to TRBJ2-7; TRBD2 agrees at 7 bases. Sequenced material: peripheral blood, taken 28 days after the second AZD1222 dose. The TCR originated in an adult who received the AZD1222 COVID-19 vaccine. DNA of the CDR3: TGCGCCAGCAGCCAGAGGTTAGCGCGGGAGAGCTCCTACGAGCAGTACTTC. It encodes CASSQRLARESSYEQYF.